Reported below is one T cell receptor (beta chain). Under the authors' procedure: For nucleated cells, counts were estimated from reference gene primer amplification. The method was immunoSEQ multiplex PCR; TCRdb's version includes in-frame clones alone and lacks a portion of them. V, J and clone size are taken as reported in that table, and D and trimming were inferred from the DNA itself. The sample consists of tens of thousands of clones, more than 80% of them appearing once. The sample belongs to a study of blood T cell repertoires in COVID-19. As for the study in general: Samples came from the United States, Italy and Spain, spanning acute and convalescent COVID-19. PBMCs, B-cell-depleted T cells, or T cells were the source of the cDNA or gDNA that made up the material.

Per the germline V gene, CDR1 is SGHAT and CDR2 is FQNNGV. The CDR3 spans 18 residues. The trim removed 0 bases at V and 1 base at J, leaving 5 bases unmatched. Sequencing was performed on peripheral blood. The receptor's source is a man older than 75 with acute or convalescent COVID-19. This sequence joins TRBV11-2 and TRBJ2-3, with 12 bases aligning to TRBD1. This CDR3 reads CASSLDRDRGLGTDTQYF. CDR3 nucleotide sequence: TGTGCCAGCAGCTTAGACCGGGACAGGGGGCTTGGCACAGATACGCAGTATTTT.